This entry lists 11 T cell receptor beta chains sequenced from one sample in a study of blood T cell repertoires in COVID-19. Some clones are missing from TCRdb's copy, which holds only in-frame ones; the method was immunoSEQ multiplex PCR. The sample contains 280,000 or so clones, around nine tenths of which appear only once. Specimen: PBMCs or T cells enriched from blood (not recorded which). Every receptor here comes from a woman aged 40 to 50 who had recovered from COVID-19.

This clone has just one count. The chain recombines TRBV30 with TRBJ1-2; D might be TRBD1 (6 bases). This CDR3 contains 15 residues. Germline V gives CDR1 GTSNPN, CDR2 SVGIG (reference sequence). V was pared by 0 bases and J by 7 bases, with 18 bases between. The CDR3 sequence is CAWSVPTQGQVGYTF. Written as DNA, the CDR3 is TGTGCCTGGAGTGTTCCGACCCAGGGGCAGGTTGGCTACACCTTC.

The rearrangement joins TRBV21-1 to TRBJ2-7; the table gives TRBD1 as D, unverified against the DNA. TRBV21-1 is designated a pseudogene. The CDR3 has 12 residues. CDR3 residues: CARNRQGYEQYF. The CDR3 nucleotides are TGTGCCAGAAACCGACAGGGGTACGAGCAGTACTTC.

V gene TRBV6-5 combines with J gene TRBJ1-1; 9 nucleotides agree with TRBD1. Germline values: CDR1 MNHEY, CDR2 SVGAGI. After removal of 6 bases from V and 14 bases from J, the junction contained 7 bases not matched to a gene. The CDR3 is made up of 11 amino acids. DNA for the CDR3: TGTGCCAGCAGCCCCGGGACAGGGTGGTTCTTT. Its translation is CASSPGTGWFF.

In its sample, this clone was seen a few times. The genes are TRBV5-8 and TRBJ2-7, with D possibly being TRBD2 (5 bases). Trimming left V 5 bases short and J 2 bases short, with 11 bases between. Germline assignment: CDR1 SGHTS and CDR2 YDEGEE. This CDR3 has 13 residues. The chain's CDR3 is CASRSRGPYEQYF. As DNA, the CDR3 is TGTGCCAGCAGGTCCCGGGGTCCCTACGAGCAGTACTTC.

The rearrangement links TRBV18 to TRBJ2-5; unclear D gene. The germline V gene encodes CDR1 KGHSH and CDR2 LQKENI. This CDR3 is built from 12 residues. Deletions cut 3 bases from V and 5 bases from J, with 7 bases between. The CDR3 DNA is TGTGCCAGCTCACCCTATTCGGAGACCCAGTACTTC. It translates to CASSPYSETQYF.

The V and J genes are TRBV6-5 and TRBJ1-3; possible D gene TRBD1, 6 bases. The CDR3 runs to 15 residues. Per germline, CDR1 MNHEY and CDR2 SVGAGI. V shed 6 bases and J shed 2 bases, with 14 bases lying between them. The CDR3 coding sequence is TGTGCCAGCAGGAAACAGGGTTATGCTGGAAACACCATATATTTT. Its protein product is CASRKQGYAGNTIYF.

The chain recombines TRBV4-3 with TRBJ2-3; D remains ambiguous. The CDR3 is made up of 15 amino acids. Germline CDR1 reads LGHNA; CDR2 reads YSLEER. Trimming pared 1 base from V and 4 bases from J, leaving 12 bases between. Here the CDR3 reads CASSQAAVSPDTQYF. CDR3 DNA sequence: TGCGCCAGCAGCCAAGCCGCAGTTTCCCCAGATACGCAGTATTTT.

A few counts support this clone. J is TRBJ2-5 and V is TRBV7-2; 7 positions agree with TRBD1. The CDR3 totals 15 residues. The V segment lost 5 bases and the J segment 5 bases; nucleotides outside the gene matches: 11. The germline CDR1 and CDR2 sequences are SGHTA and FQGNSA. CDR3 DNA sequence: TGTGCCAGCAGCAGAGGGACAGTCCAAGGGGAGACCCAGTACTTC. Translated, it gives CASSRGTVQGETQYF.

As to this clone: This sample includes further DNA sequences coding for the same CDR3. This chain's CDR3 is CASSSPGQGNSPLHF. In DNA form, the CDR3 reads TGTGCCAGCAGTTCCCCCGGACAGGGAAATTCACCCCTCCACTTT. The rearrangement joins TRBV27 to TRBJ1-6; 8 nucleotides agree with TRBD1. This CDR3 is 15 amino acids long. V lost 4 bases, J lost 7 bases, and 6 bases stayed unmatched. Per the germline V gene, CDR1 is MNHEY and CDR2 is SMNVEV (reference sequence).

The chain has TRBV2 and TRBJ2-5; the D gene is possibly TRBD1 (6 bases). V was shortened by 8 bases and J by 2 bases, with 15 bases between the two germline ends. CDR1 is SNHLY, CDR2 FYNNEI, per germline. The CDR3 has 14 residues. CDR3 coding DNA: TGTGCCAGCCGAGGGACCAGGGGACAAGAGACCCAGTACTTC. This translates into CASRGTRGQETQYF.

This chain links TRBV5-1 with TRBJ2-3; the match to TRBD2 covers 8 bases. CDR1 and CDR2 (germline): SGHRS, YFSETQ. The CDR3 totals 16 residues. J lost 2 bases, V lost 3 bases, and 8 bases had no gene match. In nucleotides, the CDR3 is TGCGCCAGCAGCTCCCCTCGGGAGGGAAACACAGATACGCAGTATTTT. Translation gives CASSSPREGNTDTQYF.